Listed here are 5 T cell receptor beta chains from one sample, sequenced in a study of blood T cell repertoires in COVID-19. Method: immunoSEQ multiplex PCR; TCRdb's copy keeps in-frame clones and lacks some. This sample carries a few hundred thousand clones, 88% of them seen once, and the ten largest clones take around 1.6%. The sample comprised peripheral blood. The receptors were gathered from a woman aged 30 to 39 with COVID-19, enrolled during active disease.

The chain uses TRBV12-3 or TRBV12-4 and TRBJ2-7; 10 bases line up with TRBD1. This CDR3 region has 12 residues. Trimming at V came to 8 bases and at J to 6 bases, leaving 4 bases not matched to a gene. Written as DNA, the CDR3 is TGTGCCAGCCGGGGACAGGGGAGCGAGCAGTACTTC. This codes for CASRGQGSEQYF.

This chain links TRBV14 with TRBJ1-6; D is uncertain. The V and J ends lost 1 base and 9 bases respectively, with 10 bases between them. Germline loops: CDR1 SGHDN, CDR2 FVKESK. The length of the CDR3 is 14 residues. The CDR3 DNA follows: TGTGCCAGCAGCCAAGGGACTTGGAGTTCACCCCTCCACTTT. Translating gives CASSQGTWSSPLHF.

Here the CDR3 reads CASRTGTAKETQYF. The CDR3 bases are TGTGCCAGCAGGACCGGGACAGCTAAAGAGACCCAGTACTTC. This chain joins TRBV6-5 and TRBJ2-5, with TRBD1 matching over 7 bases. CDR3 length: 14 amino acids. V trimming: 6 bases; J trimming: 3 bases; junction bases outside the gene matches: 7. Germline V gives CDR1 MNHEY, CDR2 SVGAGI.

V gene TRBV12-5 combines with J gene TRBJ2-1; 10 bases match TRBD1. The CDR3 consists of 15 residues. V shed 5 bases and J 9 bases; nucleotides not matched to a gene: 10. Germline lookup yields CDR1 LGHNT and CDR2 FRNRAP. The CDR3 coding sequence is TGTGCTAGTGGTGTGGGACAGGGGAGTTTGGGTGAGCAGTTCTTC. It yields the protein CASGVGQGSLGEQFF.

The V gene is TRBV3-1 (or the pseudogene TRBV3-2), the J gene TRBJ1-6, with D perhaps TRBD1 (6 bases). The germline V gene encodes CDR1 LGHDT and CDR2 YNNKEL (reference sequence). The CDR3 has 15 amino acids. Trimming left V 4 bases short and J 7 bases short, with 14 bases between. The CDR3 is CASSRTGSENSPLHF. CDR3 DNA: TGTGCCAGCAGCCGAACAGGGAGTGAGAATTCACCCCTCCACTTT.